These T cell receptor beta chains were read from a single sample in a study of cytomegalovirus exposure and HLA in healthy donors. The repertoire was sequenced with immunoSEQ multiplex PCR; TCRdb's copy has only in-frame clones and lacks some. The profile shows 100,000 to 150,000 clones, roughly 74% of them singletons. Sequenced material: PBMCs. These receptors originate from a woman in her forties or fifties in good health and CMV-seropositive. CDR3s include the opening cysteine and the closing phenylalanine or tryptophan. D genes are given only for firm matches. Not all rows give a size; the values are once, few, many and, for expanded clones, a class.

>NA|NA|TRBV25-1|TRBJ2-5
TGTGCCAGCAGCACAGGAATTGGGTACCAAGAGACCCAGTACTTC
CASSTGIGYQETQYF
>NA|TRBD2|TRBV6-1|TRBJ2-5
TGTGCCAGCAGGGATAGCGGGGTAGAGACCCAGTACTTC
CASRDSGVETQYF
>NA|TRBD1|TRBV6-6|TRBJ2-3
TGTGCCAGCAGACCGGGACAGGGTAGTCATACGCAGTATTTT
CASRPGQGSHTQYF
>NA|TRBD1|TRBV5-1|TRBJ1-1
TGCGCCAGCAGATCCCAGGGGGCGGACACTGAAGCTTTCTTT
CASRSQGADTEAFF
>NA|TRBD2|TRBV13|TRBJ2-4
TGTGCCAGCAGCCTAAGGCTAGCGGGGGGGTGGAAAAACATTCAGTACTTC
CASSLRLAGGWKNIQYF
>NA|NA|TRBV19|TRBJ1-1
TGTGCCAGCGGACAAGGCACTGAAGCTTTCTTT
CASGQGTEAFF
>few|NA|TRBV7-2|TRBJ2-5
TGTGCCAGCAGCTTAAACAGAGAGACCCAGTACTTC
CASSLNRETQYF
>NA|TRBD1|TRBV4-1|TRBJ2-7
TGCGCCAGCAGCCAAGCGGACAGGTACGAGCAGTACTTC
CASSQADRYEQYF
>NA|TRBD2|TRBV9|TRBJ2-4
TGTGCCAGCAGCGTTGGGACTAGCGGGAGTCACATTCAGTACTTC
CASSVGTSGSHIQYF
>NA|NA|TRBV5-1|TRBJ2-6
TGCGCCAGCAGCTTGCAGATGGACAGCCTCTCTGGGGCCAACGTCCTGACTTTC
CASSLQMDSLSGANVLTF
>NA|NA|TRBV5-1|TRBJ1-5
TGCGCCAGCAGCTTGGGAGGAATAGGGGGCAATCAGCCCCAGCATTTT
CASSLGGIGGNQPQHF
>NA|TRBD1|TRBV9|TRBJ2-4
TGTGCCAGCAGCGCCGGGACAGGGGTGGGCAAAAACATTCAGTACTTC
CASSAGTGVGKNIQYF
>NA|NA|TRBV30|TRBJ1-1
TGTGCCTGGAGTCCCCTCGCGCGCGAAGCTTTCTTT
CAWSPLAREAFF
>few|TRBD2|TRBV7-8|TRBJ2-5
TGTGCCAGCAAAACTAGCGGGGGGAGAGAGACCCAGTACTTC
CASKTSGGRETQYF
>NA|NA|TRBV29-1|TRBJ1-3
TGCAGCTACGGACTCGGCGGAAACACCATATATTTT
CSYGLGGNTIYF
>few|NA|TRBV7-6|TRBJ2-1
TGTGCCAGCTCCACGTACCCCAGGGGACAATATGAGCAGTTCTTC
CASSTYPRGQYEQFF
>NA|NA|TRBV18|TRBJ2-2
TGTGCCAGCTCACCACTTAGGGACATCACCGGGGAGCTGTTTTTT
CASSPLRDITGELFF
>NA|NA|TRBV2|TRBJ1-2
TGTGCCAGCTCTAGGTTAGGCTATGGCTACACCTTC
CASSRLGYGYTF
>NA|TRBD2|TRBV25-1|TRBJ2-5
TGTGCCAGCAGTGAACCAGCGGGGGAGACCCAGTACTTC
CASSEPAGETQYF
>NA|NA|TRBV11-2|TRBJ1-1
TGTGCCAGCAGCTTATTGGGAGGTACTGAAGCTTTCTTT
CASSLLGGTEAFF
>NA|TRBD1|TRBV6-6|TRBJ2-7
TGTTCCAGCAGTCCCCCCGGACAGGGTCCCTACGAGCAGTACTTC
CSSSPPGQGPYEQYF
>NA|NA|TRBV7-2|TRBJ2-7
TGTGCCAGCAGCCGAGGGGGGGGGACCTACGAGCAGTACTTC
CASSRGGGTYEQYF
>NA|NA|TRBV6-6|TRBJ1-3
TGTGCCAGCAGCCGGGGAGACACCATATATTTT
CASSRGDTIYF
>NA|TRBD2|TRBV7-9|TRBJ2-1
TGTGCCAGCAGCTTAACGGGACTAGAATTTGTTGAGCAGTTCTTC
CASSLTGLEFVEQFF
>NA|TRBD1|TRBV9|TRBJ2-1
TGTGCCAGCAGCGATGGACAGGGGGCTTCTAAGAATGAGCAGTTCTTC
CASSDGQGASKNEQFF
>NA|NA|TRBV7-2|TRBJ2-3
TGTGCCAGCAGTTCACAGGGGGGGGGAGGAGATACGCAGTATTTT
CASSSQGGGGDTQYF
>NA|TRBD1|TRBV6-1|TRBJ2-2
TGTGCCAGCAGTGCTACAGGGGGCACCGGGGAGCTGTTTTTT
CASSATGGTGELFF
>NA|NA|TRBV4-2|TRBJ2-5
TGTGCCAGCAGCCGGGGGCTTCAAGAGACCCAGTACTTC
CASSRGLQETQYF
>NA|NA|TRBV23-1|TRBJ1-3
TGCGCCAGCAGTCAATCAACCGGGAGCTCTGGAAACACCATATATTTT
CASSQSTGSSGNTIYF
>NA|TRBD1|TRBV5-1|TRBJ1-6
TGCGCCAGCAGCCATTCCGGGACAGGGGGTAATTCACCCCTCCACTTT
CASSHSGTGGNSPLHF
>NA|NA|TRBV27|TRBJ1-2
TGTGCCAGCAGTTTCGCGACTAACTATGGCTACACCTTC
CASSFATNYGYTF
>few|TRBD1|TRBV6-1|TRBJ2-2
TGTGCCAGCAGCACCGGGACAGGGGCCACCGGGGAGCTGTTTTTT
CASSTGTGATGELFF
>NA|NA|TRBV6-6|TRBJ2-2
TGTGCCAGCAGTTACGGCGGCTTTAAAAGTGTCGGGGAGCTGTTTTTT
CASSYGGFKSVGELFF
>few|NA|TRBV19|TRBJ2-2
TGTGCCAGTAGTCCGGGTCTAGGGGACGGGGAGCTGTTTTTT
CASSPGLGDGELFF
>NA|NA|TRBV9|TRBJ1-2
TGTGCCAGCAGCGACGGGACAAGCTATGGCTACACCTTC
CASSDGTSYGYTF
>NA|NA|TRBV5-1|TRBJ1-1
TGCGCCAGCAGTTACTCTTCAGGGTCTGAAGCTTTCTTT
CASSYSSGSEAFF
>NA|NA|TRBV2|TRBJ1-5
TGTGCCAGCAGTGTTAGAGAACGTCAGCCCCAGCATTTT
CASSVRERQPQHF
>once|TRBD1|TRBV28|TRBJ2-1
TGTGCCAGCAGGACAGGGTGGTCCTACAATGAGCAGTTCTTC
CASRTGWSYNEQFF
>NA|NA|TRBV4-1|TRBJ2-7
TGCGCCAGCAGCCCCTTGGCGGGCTCCTACGAGCAGTACTTC
CASSPLAGSYEQYF
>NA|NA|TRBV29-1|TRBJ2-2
TGCAGCGTTCGACGAGACAGTAACACCGGGGAGCTGTTTTTT
CSVRRDSNTGELFF